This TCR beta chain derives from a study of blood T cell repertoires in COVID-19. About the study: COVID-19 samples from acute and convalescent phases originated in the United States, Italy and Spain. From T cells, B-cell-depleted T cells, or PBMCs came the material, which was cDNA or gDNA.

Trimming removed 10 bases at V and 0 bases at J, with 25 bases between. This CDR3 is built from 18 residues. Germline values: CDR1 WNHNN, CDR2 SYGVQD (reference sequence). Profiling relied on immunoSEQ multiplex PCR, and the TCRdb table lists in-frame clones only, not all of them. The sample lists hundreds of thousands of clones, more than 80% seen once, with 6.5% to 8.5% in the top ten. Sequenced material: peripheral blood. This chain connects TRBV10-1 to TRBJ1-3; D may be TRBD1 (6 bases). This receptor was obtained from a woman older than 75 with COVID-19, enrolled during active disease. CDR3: CAIRGPHREGDSGNTIYF. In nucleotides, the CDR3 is TGCGCCATACGGGGCCCCCACAGGGAAGGGGACTCTGGAAACACCATATATTTT.